A selection of T cell receptor beta chains follows, all from one sample in a study of regulatory dendritic cells for organ transplantation. Sequenced by immunoSEQ multiplex PCR; TCRdb stores in-frame clones only, minus some. The sample lists about 12,000 clones; just under 80% were seen once. For these TCRs, the target antigens are not known. Specimen: naive CD8+ T cells from blood cultured with regulatory dendritic cells. Receptors originate from a human donor in good health. CDR3s include the opening cysteine and the closing phenylalanine or tryptophan. Each record gives: J gene, D gene, CDR3 length, V gene, CDR3 protein. A D gene is named only where the DNA matches it firmly.

>TRBJ2-2|.|16|TRBV25-1
CASSERGTGRAGELFF
>TRBJ2-4|.|16|TRBV7-9
CASSSEELLAKNIQYF
>TRBJ1-2|.|18|TRBV7-8
CASSLKDGTKGSNYGYTF
>TRBJ1-1|.|14|TRBV6-6
CASSYSATGAEAFF
>TRBJ2-7|.|15|TRBV10-3
CAISESTGGWYEQYF
>TRBJ2-5|.|13|TRBV11-2
CASSLPLDETQYF
>TRBJ2-4|TRBD2|16|TRBV25-1
CASSASRGGLGNIQYF
>TRBJ2-7|TRBD2|15|TRBV9
CASSVDPGLASEQYF
>TRBJ2-1|TRBD2|13|TRBV10-1
CASSSGAYNEQFF
>TRBJ2-7|TRBD1|18|TRBV4-3
CASSPKHLPGQGGYEQYF
>TRBJ2-7|TRBD1|15|TRBV11-2
CASSSQGTSSYEQYF
>TRBJ1-1|.|12|TRBV29-1
CSVTDWSTEAFF
>TRBJ1-2|.|14|TRBV7-9
CASSYAGTTYGYTF
>TRBJ2-1|TRBD1|14|TRBV23-1
CASSRQTGTREQFF
>TRBJ1-2|TRBD1|17|TRBV4-1
CASSHPRTGRVDYGYTF
>TRBJ2-1|TRBD1|16|TRBV6-4
CASSVTGGVSYNEQFF
>TRBJ2-7|TRBD2|17|TRBV7-8
CASSLAGLAGNSYEQYF
>TRBJ2-1|TRBD2|17|TRBV5-4
CASSPPETSGGADEQFF
>TRBJ1-5|TRBD1|14|TRBV28
CASSGTGVGQPQHF
>TRBJ1-3|TRBD1|13|TRBV6-4
CASSEGQGNTIYF
>TRBJ2-1|TRBD2|16|TRBV27
CASSLNLAGGYNEQFF
>TRBJ1-2|.|13|TRBV29-1
CSVEGDTHDGYTF
>TRBJ2-7|.|14|TRBV11-3
CASSSSRRGNEQYF
>TRBJ1-2|TRBD1|15|TRBV9
CASSEGTGSALGYTF
>TRBJ1-1|.|13|TRBV13
CASSPTPYTEAFF
>TRBJ1-4|.|14|TRBV13
CASSLRSTNEKLFF
>TRBJ2-3|.|15|TRBV4-2
CASSQTQGFTDTQYF